Below are 16 T cell receptor beta chains sequenced from a single sample in a study of blood T cell repertoires in COVID-19 (dated by TCRdb to about 2020). To prepare the library, the immunoSEQ multiplex PCR assay was applied. TCRdb limited this immuneACCESS table to in-frame rearrangements with V and J called. A share of clones is missing; checked studies link under half to unresolved V genes, and the rest is unexplained. Across this sample there are 210,000 or so clones, with around 84% seen only once. About 4.3% of the sample is held by the ten biggest clonotypes. Sequenced material: PBMCs or T cells enriched from blood (not recorded which). All receptors derive from a man under 40 with acute COVID-19.

CDR3 coding DNA: TGTGCCAGCAAGACAACAGGGGGAGGGGCCGGGGATACGCAGTATTTT. It translates to CASKTTGGGAGDTQYF. This sequence joins TRBV13 and TRBJ2-3, with a weak D call TRBD1 (8 bases). V dropped 7 bases and J dropped 6 bases, with 23 bases sitting between them. Germline V gives CDR1 PRHDT, CDR2 FYEKMQ (reference sequence). The CDR3 covers 16 residues.

The chain joins TRBV11-3 to TRBJ1-1; 12 bases are a match to TRBD1. Losses at the gene ends were 5 bases for V and 5 bases for J; bases not matched to a gene: 6. Germline V gives CDR1 SGHNT, CDR2 YENEEA. The CDR3 loop spans 15 amino acids. The CDR3 DNA sequence: TGTGCCAGCAGCCCCGGGACAGGGGGCGCGACTGAAGCTTTCTTT. Its translation: CASSPGTGGATEAFF.

V usage is TRBV10-3 and J usage is TRBJ2-1; TRBD2 aligns across 8 bases. V was clipped by 10 bases and J by 7 bases; unmatched bases: 12. The germline V gene has CDR1 ENHRY and CDR2 SYGVKD. This CDR3 comprises 14 residues. CDR3 nucleotide sequence: TGTGCCACCGGGGAGAGCCGGGGGGGAAATGAGCAGTTCTTC. Protein sequence: CATGESRGGNEQFF.

CDR3 DNA: TGTGCCAGCACCCTAGGACAGTTCAATCAGCCCCAGCATTTT. It specifies CASTLGQFNQPQHF. V usage is TRBV6-5 and J usage is TRBJ1-5, with D perhaps TRBD1 (6 bases). Germline V gives CDR1 MNHEY, CDR2 SVGAGI. CDR3 length equals 14 residues. Trimming took off 7 bases at V and 3 bases at J, with 13 bases between the two ends.

This chain joins TRBV7-6 and TRBJ2-1, with 13 nucleotides matching TRBD2. The CDR3 is 14 residues long. J lost 10 bases, V lost 5 bases, and 5 bases had no gene match. CDR1 is SGHVS and CDR2 is FNYEAQ in the germline V gene. In DNA, the CDR3 is TGTGCCAGCAGCCGGACTAGCGGGGGACTGGAGCAGTTCTTC. Its protein product is CASSRTSGGLEQFF. Complete variable domain (other parts from reference TRBV7-6 and TRBJ2-1): GAGVSQSPRYKVTKRGQDVALRCDPISGHVSLYWYRQALGQGPEFLTYFNYEAQQDKSGLPNDRFSAERPEGSISTLTIQRTEQRDSAMYRCASSRTSGGLEQFFGPGTRLTVL.

In its sample, this clone was seen a few times. This specimen includes other DNA sequences encoding the same CDR3. CDR3: CASSFGTGPYEQYF. The CDR3 DNA reads as TGTGCCAGCAGCTTCGGGACAGGGCCCTACGAGCAGTACTTC. The V call is TRBV5-4, the J call TRBJ2-7; 9 positions agree with TRBD1. The CDR3 has 14 amino acids. J gave up 2 bases and V 2 bases, and 2 bases lay outside the gene matches. CDR1 SGHNT and CDR2 YYREEE come from the germline V gene (reference sequence). Full variable domain (outside the CDR3, taken from reference TRBV5-4 and TRBJ2-7): ETGVTQSPTHLIKTRGQQVTLRCSSQSGHNTVSWYQQALGQGPQFIFQYYREEENGRGNFPPRFSGLQFPNYSSELNVNALELDDSALYLCASSFGTGPYEQYFGPGTRLTVT.

The chain has TRBV10-3 and TRBJ1-1; D may be TRBD1 (6 bases). CDR1 and CDR2 from the germline V gene are ENHRY and SYGVKD. The CDR3 runs 15 residues. The ends were cut back, 6 bases at V and 1 base at J, with 15 bases in the middle. DNA for the CDR3: TGTGCCATCAGCACTCTACAGGGTGGGAACACTGAAGCTTTCTTT. Its translation is CAISTLQGGNTEAFF.

This chain connects TRBV18 to TRBJ1-5; D unresolved. The germline CDR1 and CDR2 sequences are KGHSH and LQKENI. The V and J ends lost 4 bases and 4 bases respectively, with 5 bases between them. This CDR3 is 12 amino acids long. CDR3 nucleotides: TGTGCCAGCTCACGTCCTAATCAGCCCCAGCATTTT. Protein sequence: CASSRPNQPQHF.

The CDR3 DNA reads as TGTGCCAGCAGCTTAGATCTGACAGGGGATACCTCCTACAATGAGCAGTTCTTC. The encoded protein is CASSLDLTGDTSYNEQFF. V usage is TRBV11-3 and J usage is TRBJ2-1; 8 bases align to TRBD1. V was clipped by 0 bases and J by 0 bases; unmatched bases: 7. CDR3 length: 18 residues. Germline V lookup: CDR1 SGHNT, CDR2 YENEEA.

The chain carries TRBV20-1 and TRBJ2-3, with 10 bases that match TRBD2. With 3 bases clipped from V and 0 bases from J, the junction kept 9 bases outside the gene matches. The CDR3 length is 17 residues. Germline assignment: CDR1 DFQATT and CDR2 SNEGSKA (reference sequence). The CDR3 DNA follows: TGCAGTGCTAGTCCCGGACTAGCGGACTATAGCACAGATACGCAGTATTTT. This translates into CSASPGLADYSTDTQYF.

V is TRBV20-1 and J is TRBJ1-1, with unresolved D. This CDR3 has 11 residues. Per germline, CDR1 DFQATT and CDR2 SNEGSKA (reference sequence). V lost 3 bases and J lost 7, with 9 bases in between. CDR3 sequence: CSARFQNEAFF. The DNA of the CDR3 is TGCAGTGCTAGGTTCCAAAATGAAGCTTTCTTT.

The sample holds one count of this clone. The CDR3 sequence: CASSFPGQKYGYTF. DNA of the CDR3: TGTGCCAGCAGCTTCCCCGGACAGAAATATGGCTACACCTTC. The chain carries TRBV11-3 and TRBJ1-2; TRBD1 is a possible D gene (6 bases). V dropped 3 bases and J dropped 5 bases, with 13 bases sitting between them. Germline V gene sequence: CDR1 SGHNT, CDR2 YENEEA. The CDR3 runs to 14 residues.

The chain has TRBV27 and TRBJ1-6, with D hard to call. Germline V gives CDR1 MNHEY, CDR2 SMNVEV (reference sequence). The CDR3 sequence is 16 residues long. Trimming pared 8 bases from V and 6 bases from J, leaving 20 bases between. The CDR3 DNA sequence: TGTGCCAGCTCGATACAGACCTCTTCCAGTAATTCACCCCTCCACTTT. Encoded protein: CASSIQTSSSNSPLHF.

This clone has only one observation. The chain uses TRBV6-5 and TRBJ1-2, with 8 bases fitting TRBD1. The V gene's germline CDR1 is MNHEY and CDR2 SVGAGI. The length of the CDR3 is 11 residues. Losses at the gene ends were 10 bases for V and 9 bases for J; bases not matched to a gene: 7. The CDR3 loop reads CATDRGSSYTF. For the CDR3, the DNA is TGTGCCACCGACAGGGGATCAAGCTACACCTTC.

The CDR3 spells CASSQDLATDTQYF. For the CDR3, the DNA is TGCGCCAGCAGCCAAGATTTAGCGACAGATACGCAGTATTTT. V gene TRBV4-1 combines with J gene TRBJ2-3, with D perhaps matching TRBD2 (5 bases). Deletions cut 0 bases from V and 3 bases from J, with 7 bases between. The CDR3 extends over 14 amino acids. The V gene's germline CDR1 is MGHRA and CDR2 YSYEKL.

The V gene is TRBV7-9, the J gene TRBJ1-1, with a possible D match to TRBD1 (5 bases). The CDR3 spans 16 residues. CDR1 and CDR2 from the germline V gene are SEHNR and FQNEAQ (reference sequence). V was cut by 3 bases and J by 1 base, with 15 bases left in between. The CDR3 reads CASSLGPNGKNTEAFF. The CDR3 DNA is TGTGCCAGCAGCTTGGGGCCCAATGGAAAGAACACTGAAGCTTTCTTT.